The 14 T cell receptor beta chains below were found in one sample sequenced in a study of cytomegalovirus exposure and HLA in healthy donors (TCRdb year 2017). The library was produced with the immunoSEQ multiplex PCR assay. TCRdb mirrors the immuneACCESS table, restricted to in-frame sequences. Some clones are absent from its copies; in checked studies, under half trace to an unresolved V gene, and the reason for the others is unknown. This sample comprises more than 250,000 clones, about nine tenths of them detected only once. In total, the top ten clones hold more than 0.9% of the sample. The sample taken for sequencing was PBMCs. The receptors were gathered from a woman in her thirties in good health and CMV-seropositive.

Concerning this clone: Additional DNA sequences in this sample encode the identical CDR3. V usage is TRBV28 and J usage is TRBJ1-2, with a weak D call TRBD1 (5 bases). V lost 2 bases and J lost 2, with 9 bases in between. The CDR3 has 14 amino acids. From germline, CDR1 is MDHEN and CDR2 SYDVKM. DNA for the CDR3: TGTGCCAGCAGTTTAGGAGGGGCAAACTATGGCTACACCTTC. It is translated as CASSLGGANYGYTF.

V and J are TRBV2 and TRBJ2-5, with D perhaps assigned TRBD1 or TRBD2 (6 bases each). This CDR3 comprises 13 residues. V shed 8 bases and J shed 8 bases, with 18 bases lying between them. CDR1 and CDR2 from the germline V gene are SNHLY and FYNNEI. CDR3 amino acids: CASDDLGGPTQYF. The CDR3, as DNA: TGTGCCAGCGACGATCTTGGGGGGCCTACCCAGTACTTC.

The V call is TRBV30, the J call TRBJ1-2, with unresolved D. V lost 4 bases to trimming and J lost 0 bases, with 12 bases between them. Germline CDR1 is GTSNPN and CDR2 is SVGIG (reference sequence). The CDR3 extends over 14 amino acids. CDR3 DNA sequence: TGTGCCTGGATCCCCCTGACAACTAACTATGGCTACACCTTC. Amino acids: CAWIPLTTNYGYTF.

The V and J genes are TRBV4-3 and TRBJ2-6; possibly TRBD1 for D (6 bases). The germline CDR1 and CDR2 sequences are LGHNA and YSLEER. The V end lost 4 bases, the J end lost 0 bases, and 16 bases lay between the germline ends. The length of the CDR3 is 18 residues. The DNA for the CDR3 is TGCGCCAGCAGCCTCCATAGGGGGTCCCCCTCTGGGGCCAACGTCCTGACTTTC. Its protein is CASSLHRGSPSGANVLTF.

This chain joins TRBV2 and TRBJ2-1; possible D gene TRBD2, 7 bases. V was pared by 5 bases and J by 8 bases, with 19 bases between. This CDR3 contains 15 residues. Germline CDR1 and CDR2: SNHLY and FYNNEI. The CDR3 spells CASSLLGGGPDEQFF. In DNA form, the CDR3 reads TGTGCCAGCAGTCTTTTGGGGGGGGGCCCGGATGAGCAGTTCTTC.

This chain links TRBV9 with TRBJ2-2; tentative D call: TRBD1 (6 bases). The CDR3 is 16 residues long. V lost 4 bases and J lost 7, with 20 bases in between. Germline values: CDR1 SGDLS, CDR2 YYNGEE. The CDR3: CASSPKVGGSSGELFF. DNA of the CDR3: TGTGCCAGCAGCCCAAAAGTAGGGGGAAGTAGCGGGGAGCTGTTTTTT.

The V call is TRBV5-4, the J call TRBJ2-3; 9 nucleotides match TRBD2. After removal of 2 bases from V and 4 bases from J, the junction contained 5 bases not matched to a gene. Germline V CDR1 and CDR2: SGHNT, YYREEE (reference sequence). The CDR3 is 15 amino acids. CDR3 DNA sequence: TGTGCCAGCAGCTTAGGTAGCGGGAGCTCAGATACGCAGTATTTT. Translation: CASSLGSGSSDTQYF.

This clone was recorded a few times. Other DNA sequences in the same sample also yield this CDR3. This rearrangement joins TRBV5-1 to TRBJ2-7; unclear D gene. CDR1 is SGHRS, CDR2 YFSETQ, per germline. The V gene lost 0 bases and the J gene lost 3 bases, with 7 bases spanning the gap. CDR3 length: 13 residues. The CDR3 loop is CASSLVGSYEQYF. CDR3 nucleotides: TGCGCCAGCAGCTTGGTTGGCAGCTACGAGCAGTACTTC.

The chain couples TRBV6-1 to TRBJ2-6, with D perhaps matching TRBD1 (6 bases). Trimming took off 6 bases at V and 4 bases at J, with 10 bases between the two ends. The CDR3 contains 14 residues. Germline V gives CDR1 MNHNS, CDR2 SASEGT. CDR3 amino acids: CASSGTTGANVLTF. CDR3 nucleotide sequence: TGTGCCAGCAGCGGGACAACCGGGGCCAACGTCCTGACTTTC.

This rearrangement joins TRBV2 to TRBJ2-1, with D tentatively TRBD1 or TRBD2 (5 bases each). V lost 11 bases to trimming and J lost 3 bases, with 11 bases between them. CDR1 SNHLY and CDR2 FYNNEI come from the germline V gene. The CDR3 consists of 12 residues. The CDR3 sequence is CASGDHYNEQFF. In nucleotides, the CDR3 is TGTGCCTCCGGGGACCACTACAATGAGCAGTTCTTC.

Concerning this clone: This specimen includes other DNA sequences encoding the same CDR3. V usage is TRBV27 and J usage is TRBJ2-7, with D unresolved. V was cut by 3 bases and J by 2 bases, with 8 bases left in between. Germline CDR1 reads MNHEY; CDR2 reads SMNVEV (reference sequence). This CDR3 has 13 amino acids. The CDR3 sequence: CASSFGRTYEQYF. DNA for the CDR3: TGTGCCAGCAGTTTTGGAAGGACCTACGAGCAGTACTTC.

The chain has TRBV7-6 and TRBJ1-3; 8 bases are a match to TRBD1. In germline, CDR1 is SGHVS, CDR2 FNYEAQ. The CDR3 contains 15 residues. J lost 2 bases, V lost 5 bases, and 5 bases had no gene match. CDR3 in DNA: TGTGCCAGCAGCCCCCAGACAGGGGCTGGAAACACCATATATTTT. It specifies CASSPQTGAGNTIYF.

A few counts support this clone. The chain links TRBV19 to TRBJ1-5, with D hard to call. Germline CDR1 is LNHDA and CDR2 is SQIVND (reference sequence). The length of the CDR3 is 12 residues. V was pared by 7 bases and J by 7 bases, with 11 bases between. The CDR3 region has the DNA TGTGCCAGTAAGGCAGCTGGACAGCCCCAGCATTTT. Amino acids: CASKAAGQPQHF.

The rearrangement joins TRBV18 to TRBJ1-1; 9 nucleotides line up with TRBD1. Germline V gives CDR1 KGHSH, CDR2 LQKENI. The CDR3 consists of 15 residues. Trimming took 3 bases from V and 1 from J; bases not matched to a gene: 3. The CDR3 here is CASSPLQGANTEAFF. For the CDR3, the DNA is TGTGCCAGCTCACCCTTACAGGGGGCGAACACTGAAGCTTTCTTT.